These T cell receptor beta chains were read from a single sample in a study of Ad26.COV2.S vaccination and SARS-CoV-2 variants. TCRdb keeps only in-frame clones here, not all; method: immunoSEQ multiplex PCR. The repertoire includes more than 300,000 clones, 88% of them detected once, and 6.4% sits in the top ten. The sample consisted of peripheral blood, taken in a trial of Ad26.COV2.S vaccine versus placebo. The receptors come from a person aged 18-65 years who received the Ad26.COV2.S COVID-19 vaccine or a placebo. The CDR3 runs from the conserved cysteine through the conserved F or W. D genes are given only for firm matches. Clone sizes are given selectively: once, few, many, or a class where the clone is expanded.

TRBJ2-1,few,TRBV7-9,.,CASSPRVGADNEQFF,TGTGCCAGCAGCCCAAGGGTGGGGGCAGACAATGAGCAGTTCTTC
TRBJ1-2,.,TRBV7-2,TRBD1,CASSSDRAFYGYTF,TGTGCCAGCAGCTCCGACAGGGCATTCTATGGCTACACCTTC
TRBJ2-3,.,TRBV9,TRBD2,CASSVVAGGQSDTQYF,TGTGCCAGCAGCGTAGTGGCGGGGGGGCAATCAGATACGCAGTATTTT
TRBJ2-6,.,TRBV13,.,CASSMGARGGPRGANVLTF,TGTGCCAGCAGCATGGGAGCCAGGGGGGGCCCTCGTGGGGCCAACGTCCTGACTTTC
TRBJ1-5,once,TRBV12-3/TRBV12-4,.,CASGGDSNQPQHF,TGTGCCAGCGGAGGGGATAGCAATCAGCCCCAGCATTTT
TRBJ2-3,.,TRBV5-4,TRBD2,CASSFGGAYTDTQYF,TGTGCCAGCAGCTTCGGGGGGGCTTACACAGATACGCAGTATTTT
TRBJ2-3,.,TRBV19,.,CASRPGARQVTDTQYF,TGTGCCAGTAGACCGGGGGCGAGGCAGGTAACAGATACGCAGTATTTT
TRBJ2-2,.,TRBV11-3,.,CASSLRANTGELFF,TGTGCCAGCAGCCTCCGGGCGAACACCGGGGAGCTGTTTTTT
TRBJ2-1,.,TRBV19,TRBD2,CASSMGGVPGNEQFF,TGTGCCAGTAGTATGGGGGGGGTCCCCGGGAATGAGCAGTTCTTC
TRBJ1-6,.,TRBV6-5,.,CASSYGRRLSNSPLHF,TGTGCCAGCAGTTACGGTAGACGGTTGTCTAATTCACCCCTCCACTTT
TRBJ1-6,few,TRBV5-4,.,CASSSTGGSYNSPLHF,TGTGCCAGCAGCTCCACCGGGGGGTCCTATAATTCACCCCTCCACTTT
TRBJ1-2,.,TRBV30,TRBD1,CAWSVRPGGYGYTF,TGTGCCTGGAGTGTACGTCCAGGGGGCTATGGCTACACCTTC